Below are 5 T cell receptor beta chains sequenced from a single sample in a study of T cells in tumors after PD-1 blockade. Clones were sequenced by immunoSEQ multiplex PCR, and TCRdb holds only the in-frame ones, with some missing. Here the sample spans about 63,000 clones, approximately 74% being singletons. The starting material was PBMCs, obtained after anti-PD-1 treatment. These receptors originate from a human donor with basal cell carcinoma.

The chain has TRBV6-5 and TRBJ2-7; D gene unclear. The CDR3 sequence is 14 residues long. Germline values: CDR1 MNHEY, CDR2 SVGAGI. V lost 7 bases and J 3 bases, leaving 16 bases between the germline ends. CDR3 region: CASNSVGLNYEQYF. In DNA, the CDR3 is TGTGCCAGCAACTCGGTTGGGCTGAACTACGAGCAGTACTTC.

In this sample, this clone turned up a few times. The V gene is TRBV4-1, the J gene TRBJ2-7; maybe TRBD1 (6 bases). CDR3 size: 17 residues. Germline lookup yields CDR1 MGHRA and CDR2 YSYEKL. Trimming removed 3 bases at V and 3 bases at J, with 21 bases between. CDR3 coding DNA: TGCGCCAGCAGCCAGTATCCCCTTCCTACAGGGAACTACGAGCAGTACTTC. Its translation: CASSQYPLPTGNYEQYF.

The V gene is TRBV5-6, the J gene TRBJ2-1; 8 bases line up with TRBD2. Unmatched junction bases numbered 8, after V lost 0 bases and J lost 6 bases. This CDR3 has 16 amino acids. CDR1 SGHDT and CDR2 YYEEEE come from the germline V gene. CDR3 bases: TGTGCCAGCAGCTTGGGCACGCGGGGGGCTTTCAATGAGCAGTTCTTC. This sequence encodes CASSLGTRGAFNEQFF.

J is TRBJ1-2 and V is TRBV19, with D unclear. Germline V gives CDR1 LNHDA, CDR2 SQIVND (reference sequence). Between the trimmed V and J ends, which lost 1 base and 5 bases, there was a span of 5 bases. The CDR3 is made up of 12 amino acids. This CDR3 reads CASSIASYGYTF. The CDR3 DNA follows: TGTGCCAGTAGTATAGCGTCGTATGGCTACACCTTC. The full variable domain, in which reference TRBV19 and TRBJ1-2 provide the parts outside the CDR3, is DGGITQSPKYLFRKEGQNVTLSCEQNLNHDAMYWYRQDPGQGLRLIYYSQIVNDFQKGDIAEGYSVSREKKESFPLTVTSAQKNPTAFYLCASSIASYGYTFGSGTRLTVV.

The gene calls are TRBV18 and TRBJ2-1; TRBD1 is a possible D gene (11 bases). CDR3 length: 18 residues. Trimming removed 3 bases from V and 2 bases from J, with 20 bases in between. CDR1 is KGHSH and CDR2 is LQKENI in the germline V gene. The CDR3 sequence: CASSPGTGGTSAYNEQFF. The CDR3 DNA reads as TGTGCCAGCTCACCCGGGACAGGGGGGACTAGCGCCTACAATGAGCAGTTCTTC.